These T cell receptor beta chains were read from a single sample in a study of OX40 agonist ivuxolimab in advanced cancers. Only in-frame clones appear in the TCRdb table, and some are missing; sequencing was by immunoSEQ multiplex PCR. There are approximately 47,000 clones in the sample; roughly 89% occur only once, and 40% to 50% lies in the top ten. This specimen consisted of CD4+ or CD8+ T cells sorted from blood, obtained in a trial of the OX40 agonist ivuxolimab. Every receptor here comes from an adult with an advanced solid tumor such as melanoma, head and neck, liver or kidney cancer. Each CDR3 is given with its conserved first and last residue. A D gene is named only where the DNA matches it firmly.

v_call: TRBV7-2
d_call: -
j_call: TRBJ1-1
cdr3_length: 14
cdr3_nt: TGTGCCAGCAGCGCGTACCGGGGCAACACTGAAGCTTTCTTT
cdr3_aa: CASSAYRGNTEAFF

v_call: TRBV7-9
d_call: TRBD1
j_call: TRBJ1-2
cdr3_length: 13
cdr3_nt: TGTGCCAGCAGCTTAGGACAGGGTCAAGGCTACACCTTC
cdr3_aa: CASSLGQGQGYTF

v_call: TRBV6-5
d_call: -
j_call: TRBJ1-2
cdr3_length: 13
cdr3_nt: TGTGCCAGCAGACCCACCTTATTTCTAGGCTACACCTTC
cdr3_aa: CASRPTLFLGYTF

v_call: TRBV5-6
d_call: TRBD1
j_call: TRBJ2-5
cdr3_length: 16
cdr3_nt: TGTGCCAGCAGGCAAACCGGGACAGGTCTAGGGGAGACCCAGTACTTC
cdr3_aa: CASRQTGTGLGETQYF

v_call: TRBV9
d_call: -
j_call: TRBJ1-5
cdr3_length: 14
cdr3_nt: TGTGCCAGCAGCGTAAGGCATAGCAATCAGCCCCAGCATTTT
cdr3_aa: CASSVRHSNQPQHF

v_call: TRBV5-6
d_call: -
j_call: TRBJ1-5
cdr3_length: 12
cdr3_nt: TGTGCCAGCAGCCGAGGTGGTCAGCCCCAGCATTTT
cdr3_aa: CASSRGGQPQHF

v_call: TRBV4-1
d_call: TRBD1
j_call: TRBJ2-2
cdr3_length: 15
cdr3_nt: TGCGCCAGCCGGACAGGGGGCGAGAACACCGGGGAGCTGTTTTTT
cdr3_aa: CASRTGGENTGELFF

v_call: TRBV6-5
d_call: -
j_call: TRBJ1-2
cdr3_length: 15
cdr3_nt: TGTGCCAGCAGTTACTCGGCCAGGGATGATTATGGCTACACCTTC
cdr3_aa: CASSYSARDDYGYTF

v_call: TRBV6-1
d_call: TRBD1
j_call: TRBJ1-2
cdr3_length: 15
cdr3_nt: TGTGCCAGCAGTCCACCGGGACAGGGCCACTATGGCTACACCTTC
cdr3_aa: CASSPPGQGHYGYTF

v_call: TRBV27
d_call: -
j_call: TRBJ1-2
cdr3_length: 15
cdr3_nt: TGTGCCAGCAGTTTAAACTCATTCGCGGCCTATGGCTACACCTTC
cdr3_aa: CASSLNSFAAYGYTF

v_call: TRBV9
d_call: TRBD2
j_call: TRBJ2-1
cdr3_length: 15
cdr3_nt: TGTGCCAGCAGCTTTGGGACTAGCGGGGCCAATGAGCAGTTCTTC
cdr3_aa: CASSFGTSGANEQFF

v_call: TRBV4-1
d_call: -
j_call: TRBJ1-1
cdr3_length: 13
cdr3_nt: TGCGCCAGCAGCCAATTGAGGAACACTGAAGCTTTCTTT
cdr3_aa: CASSQLRNTEAFF

v_call: TRBV7-2
d_call: -
j_call: TRBJ1-1
cdr3_length: 15
cdr3_nt: TGTGCCAGCAGCTTAGCCGAGGGGGGGTTCACTGAAGCTTTCTTT
cdr3_aa: CASSLAEGGFTEAFF

v_call: TRBV27
d_call: TRBD2
j_call: TRBJ2-1
cdr3_length: 17
cdr3_nt: TGTGCCAGCAGTCCTTACGGGGGGGGGCAGTCCTACAATGAGCAGTTCTTC
cdr3_aa: CASSPYGGGQSYNEQFF

v_call: TRBV5-1
d_call: -
j_call: TRBJ2-7
cdr3_length: 16
cdr3_nt: TGCGCCAGCAGCGAGGGGGTGAGTAGGGCATCTAGCGAGCAGTACTTC
cdr3_aa: CASSEGVSRASSEQYF

v_call: TRBV4-3
d_call: -
j_call: TRBJ2-3
cdr3_length: 13
cdr3_nt: TGCGCCAGCAGCCAAGATGGTGGGGATACGCAGTATTTT
cdr3_aa: CASSQDGGDTQYF

v_call: TRBV2
d_call: -
j_call: TRBJ2-7
cdr3_length: 13
cdr3_nt: TGTGCCAGCAGTGACAGGACAATTTACGAGCAGTACTTC
cdr3_aa: CASSDRTIYEQYF

v_call: TRBV7-9
d_call: -
j_call: TRBJ1-2
cdr3_length: 14
cdr3_nt: TGTGCCAGCAGCCTCCCCCGAGAACTGGATGGCTACACCTTC
cdr3_aa: CASSLPRELDGYTF

v_call: TRBV7-9
d_call: TRBD2
j_call: TRBJ2-3
cdr3_length: 16
cdr3_nt: TGTGCCAGCAGCCAAAGTGGGACTAGCGATAGAGGTACGCAGTATTTT
cdr3_aa: CASSQSGTSDRGTQYF

v_call: TRBV4-3
d_call: -
j_call: TRBJ2-7
cdr3_length: 13
cdr3_nt: TGCGCCAGCAGCCAAGAGTTGGGCTACGAGCAGTACTTC
cdr3_aa: CASSQELGYEQYF